These T cell receptor beta chains were read from a single sample in a study of CD8 T cells in Susac syndrome. TCRdb passed the immunoSEQ multiplex PCR reads through MiXCR, listing each CDR3 protein once. The profile shows a few hundred thousand distinct CDR3 sequences, approximately 81% of them singletons. The sample consisted of CD8+ T cells from PBMCs. The receptors here all came from a human donor with multiple sclerosis. Each CDR3 is given with its conserved first and last residue. A D gene is named only where the DNA matches it firmly. Rows may omit the clone size; those that give it use once, few, many or a size class.

>-|TRBV7-9|TRBD2|TRBJ2-5
TGTGCCAGCAGCCAAGTAGCGGGAGAAGACACCCAGTACTTC
CASSQVAGEDTQYF
>-|TRBV7-9|-|TRBJ1-4
TGTGCCAGCAGCCCCCGGGAGCTAGTACGTGAAAAACTGTTTTTT
CASSPRELVREKLFF
>-|TRBV29-1|TRBD1|TRBJ1-2
TGCAGCGCCCGGGAGGCCAGGGGGCCGGATGGCTACACCTTC
CSAREARGPDGYTF
>-|TRBV7-2|TRBD2|TRBJ2-1
TGTGCCAGCAGCTCCGGAGGATTTGGCCTAGCGGGAGTTGTTGAGCAGTTCTTC
CASSSGGFGLAGVVEQFF
>-|TRBV27|TRBD2|TRBJ2-1
TGTGCCAGCAGTTTGAGCGGGAGGGCCTTCTCCTACAATGAGCAGTTCTTC
CASSLSGRAFSYNEQFF
>-|TRBV27|TRBD1|TRBJ2-7
TGTGCCAGCGGCCAGGGGACAGCCTACGAGCAGTACTTC
CASGQGTAYEQYF
>-|TRBV9|-|TRBJ2-7
TGTGCCAGCAGCGTAGGGGAAGGCGAGCAGTACTTC
CASSVGEGEQYF
>-|TRBV13|-|TRBJ2-7
TGTGCCAGCAGCTATAGGGAGGCGGACGAGCAGTACTTC
CASSYREADEQYF
>-|TRBV6-1|TRBD1|TRBJ1-1
TGTGCCAGCATTTCAGGGGGCATCACTGAAGCTTTCTTT
CASISGGITEAFF
>-|TRBV11-2|-|TRBJ2-2
TGTGCCAGCAGCTTAATAGTTTCCGGGGAGCTGTTTTTT
CASSLIVSGELFF
>once|TRBV3-1|-|TRBJ1-4
TGTGCCAGCAGCCAAGGCTACACAATCACAACTAATGAAAAACTGTTTTTT
CASSQGYTITTNEKLFF
>-|TRBV27|TRBD1|TRBJ2-7
TGTGCCAGCAGTTTTGTTGGGACAGGGGCGGACGAGCAGTACTTC
CASSFVGTGADEQYF
>-|TRBV7-9|TRBD2|TRBJ2-7
TGTGCCAGCAGGCGGGGACTAGCCGTATCCTACGAGCAGTACTTC
CASRRGLAVSYEQYF
>few|TRBV11-2|TRBD2|TRBJ2-7
TGTGCCAGCAGCTTGATAGCGGGAGGGCCAGGGTCAAACGAGCAGTACTTC
CASSLIAGGPGSNEQYF
>-|TRBV6-2/TRBV6-3|-|TRBJ2-4
TGTGCCAGCAGTTACAAGAGTGATTATCTAGCCAAAAACATTCAGTACTTC
CASSYKSDYLAKNIQYF
>-|TRBV6-4|-|TRBJ2-3
TGTGCCAGCAGTGACGGGGCAGGTGGTACAGATACGCAGTATTTT
CASSDGAGGTDTQYF
>-|TRBV28|-|TRBJ1-6
TGTGCCAGCAGGCCCTCGGACTCACCCCTCCACTTT
CASRPSDSPLHF
>-|TRBV20-1|-|TRBJ1-4
TGCAGTGCTTCTATCGCTGGGCAGGGAGTTGAAAAACTGTTTTTT
CSASIAGQGVEKLFF
>-|TRBV7-3|-|TRBJ2-1
TGTGCCAGCAGCTCGACAGGTAGTTACAGTGAGCAGTTCTTC
CASSSTGSYSEQFF
>-|TRBV3-1|TRBD2|TRBJ2-1
TGTGCCAGCAGCCAAGGAATCGCTAGCGGTAGGAATGAGCAGTTCTTC
CASSQGIASGRNEQFF
>-|TRBV24-1|-|TRBJ2-7
TGTGCCACCAGTGGAGGGTACGAGCAGTACTTC
CATSGGYEQYF
>-|TRBV27|-|TRBJ1-1
TGTGCCAGCAGTTCCACGACGTACTATCCAAGTGGGTACACTGAAGCTTTCTTT
CASSSTTYYPSGYTEAFF
>-|TRBV4-1|-|TRBJ1-2
TGCGCCAGCAGCCAACCAATTTTGACAGGCAATACAAACTATGGCTACACCTTC
CASSQPILTGNTNYGYTF
>-|TRBV10-3|-|TRBJ1-5
TGTGCCATCAGTGAGTCCAATCAGCCCCAGCATTTT
CAISESNQPQHF
>-|TRBV7-9|-|TRBJ1-2
TGTGCCAGCAGCTTGGACAGCCTCTATGGCTACACCTTC
CASSLDSLYGYTF
>-|TRBV7-6|-|TRBJ2-1
TGTGCCAGCAGCTTCAAATTCAGGGTTCCCTCCTACAATGAGCAGTTCTTC
CASSFKFRVPSYNEQFF
>-|TRBV3-1|-|TRBJ1-2
TGTGCCAGCGGCGGGGTTGGCTATGGCTACACCTTC
CASGGVGYGYTF
>-|TRBV9|TRBD2|TRBJ2-2
TGTGCCAGCAGCGACGGACTAGCGGGAGTCAACACCGGGGAGCTGTTTTTT
CASSDGLAGVNTGELFF
>-|TRBV6-1|TRBD2|TRBJ2-1
TGTGCCAGCAGTGAAGAACCATTACTAGCGGGAGAATGGGGTGAGCAGTTCTTC
CASSEEPLLAGEWGEQFF
>-|TRBV19|-|TRBJ2-5
TGTGCCAGTATTGGAGGGGGGGCAGGAGAGACCCAGTACTTC
CASIGGGAGETQYF
>-|TRBV9|-|TRBJ2-5
TGTGCCAGCAGCCCGGGGACCGTCACCCAAGAGACCCAGTACTTC
CASSPGTVTQETQYF
>-|TRBV2|-|TRBJ2-3
TGTGCCAGCAGTCCCCCAGGGGCGGGAGTCACAGATACGCAGTATTTT
CASSPPGAGVTDTQYF
>-|TRBV29-1|TRBD2|TRBJ2-2
TGCAGCGTTAACCTAGCGGACACCGGGGAGCTGTTTTTT
CSVNLADTGELFF
>-|TRBV20-1|-|TRBJ1-5
TGCAGTGCTAGGCATGAGGGAAATCAGCCCCAGCATTTT
CSARHEGNQPQHF
>-|TRBV24-1|-|TRBJ2-2
TGTGCCACCAGTGACTTCGGAGGGGTTGGAACCGGGGAGCTGTTTTTT
CATSDFGGVGTGELFF
>-|TRBV9|-|TRBJ2-3
TGTGCCAGCAGCTCCCACCCCGGGACCTCACCAGATACGCAGTATTTT
CASSSHPGTSPDTQYF
>-|TRBV2|TRBD2|TRBJ2-1
TGTGCCAGCTACCCCGGGGCTAGCGGAAACAATGAGCAGTTCTTC
CASYPGASGNNEQFF
>-|TRBV12-3/TRBV12-4|TRBD2|TRBJ2-7
TGTGCCAGCAGTCCACTAGCGGGAGTCTACGAGCAGTACTTC
CASSPLAGVYEQYF
>-|TRBV7-8|-|TRBJ2-4
TGTGCCAGCAGCTTAGAAATGATCCAAGCCAAAAACATTCAGTACTTC
CASSLEMIQAKNIQYF
>few|TRBV6-2/TRBV6-3|-|TRBJ2-7
TGTGCCAGCACCCTAACTGGCATATACGAGCAGTACTTC
CASTLTGIYEQYF
>-|TRBV28|-|TRBJ2-2
TGTGCCAGCAGTTTATCACTCCAGGGGCTAGCAGACACCGGGGAGCTGTTTTTT
CASSLSLQGLADTGELFF
>-|TRBV27|TRBD2|TRBJ2-3
TGTGCCACCTGGGGCCGTAGGCGCGGGAGGGCCGAAGGGACAGATACGCAGTATTTT
CATWGRRRGRAEGTDTQYF
>-|TRBV19|-|TRBJ2-1
TGTGCCAGTAGTATTATAAGGGACCGCTACAATGAGCAGTTCTTC
CASSIIRDRYNEQFF
>-|TRBV19|-|TRBJ1-1
TGTGCCAGTAGTATTTGGGAGAAGAACACTGAAGCTTTCTTT
CASSIWEKNTEAFF
>-|TRBV5-1|TRBD2|TRBJ2-1
TGCGCCAGCAGCTTGGCGCAAGGAGCGGGAGCCTCGGGGAATGAGCAGTTCTTC
CASSLAQGAGASGNEQFF
>-|TRBV28|-|TRBJ2-7
TGTGCCAGCAGTGCACTCCCTTCCCACAACGAGCAGTACTTC
CASSALPSHNEQYF
>-|TRBV19|TRBD1|TRBJ2-1
TGTGCCAGTAGTATTTCAGGGGGCACGGGGGATGAGCAGTTCTTC
CASSISGGTGDEQFF